This T cell receptor (beta chain) was documented in a study of CD8 T cells in ankylosing spondylitis. MiXCR, applied by TCRdb to the 5' RACE reads, yields one record per CDR3 protein. The repertoire holds some 150,000 distinct CDR3 sequences, 40% to 50% seen once, with nearly 15% in the top ten. For this clonotype: Antigen: not known.

Study-wide findings and caveats: Researchers reportedly found disease-linked clones significantly enriched in matched ankylosing spondylitis synovial fluid.

This CDR3 is built from 16 residues. Per germline, CDR1 LGHDT and CDR2 YNNKEL (reference sequence). Germline trimming cut 1 base from V and 4 bases from J; bases unmatched to any gene: 2. The sequenced sample consisted of synovial fluid, either unsorted or a sorted T cell fraction (not recorded which). This TCR derives from a male donor with ankylosing spondylitis. V is TRBV3-1 and J is TRBJ2-2; TRBD2 aligns across 11 bases. The CDR3: CASSQALAGATGELFF. The CDR3 nucleotides are TGTGCCAGCAGCCAAGCACTAGCGGGAGCCACCGGGGAGCTGTTTTTT.